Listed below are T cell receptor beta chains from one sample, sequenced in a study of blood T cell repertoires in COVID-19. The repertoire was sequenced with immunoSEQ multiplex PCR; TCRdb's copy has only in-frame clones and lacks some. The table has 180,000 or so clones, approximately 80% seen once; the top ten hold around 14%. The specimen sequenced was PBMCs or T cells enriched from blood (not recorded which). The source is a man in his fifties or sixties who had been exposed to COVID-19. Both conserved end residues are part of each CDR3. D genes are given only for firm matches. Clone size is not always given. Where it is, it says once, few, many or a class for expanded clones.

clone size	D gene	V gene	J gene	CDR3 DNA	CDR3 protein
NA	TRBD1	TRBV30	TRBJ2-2	TGTGCCTGGAGTGGGGACAGGCTGTACACCGGGGAGCTGTTTTTT	CAWSGDRLYTGELFF
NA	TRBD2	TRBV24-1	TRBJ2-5	TGTGCCACCAGTGAACTAGCGGGATTCCAAGAGACCCAGTACTTC	CATSELAGFQETQYF
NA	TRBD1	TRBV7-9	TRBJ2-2	TGTGCCAGCAGCCTTCCTGACAGGGGGCTAGGAAGGTTCGGGGAGCTGTTTTTT	CASSLPDRGLGRFGELFF
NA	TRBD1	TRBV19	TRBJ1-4	TGTGCCAGTAGATTGGACAGGGGGCCGACAAAACTGTTTTTT	CASRLDRGPTKLFF
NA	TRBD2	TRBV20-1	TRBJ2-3	TGCAGTGCTAGTCTGCCTAGCGGGAGCACAGATACGCAGTATTTT	CSASLPSGSTDTQYF
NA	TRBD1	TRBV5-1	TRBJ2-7	TGCGCCAGCAGCTTGGGACCCATAGGACAGGCGGGCTACGAGCAGTACTTC	CASSLGPIGQAGYEQYF
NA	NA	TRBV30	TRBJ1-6	TGTGCCTGGAGTAGAGAGGCCCGGGATTCACCCCTCCACTTT	CAWSREARDSPLHF
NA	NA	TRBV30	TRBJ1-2	TGTGCCTGGAGTGTACTGAAACAGCCCGTTGGTGGCTACACCTTC	CAWSVLKQPVGGYTF
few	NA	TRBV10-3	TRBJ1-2	TGTGCCATCAGTGAGCTACAGGGTCAAGGGGGCTACACCTTC	CAISELQGQGGYTF
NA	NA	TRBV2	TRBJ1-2	TGTGCCAGCAGCGAGACAGGAGTGGGGAACTATGGCTACACCTTC	CASSETGVGNYGYTF
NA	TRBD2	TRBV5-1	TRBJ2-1	TGCGCCAGCAGCCCTGGACTAGGCTCCTACAATGAGCAGTTCTTC	CASSPGLGSYNEQFF
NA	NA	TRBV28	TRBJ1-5	TGTGCCAGCAGTTTGGCGGGGGCCCCCAATCAGCCCCAGCATTTT	CASSLAGAPNQPQHF
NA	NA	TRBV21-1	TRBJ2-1	TGTGCCAGCAGCAAGAAACCCTCGGCTAGCGGGAGGGCCGGGACTTACAATGAGCAGTTCTTC	CASSKKPSASGRAGTYNEQFF
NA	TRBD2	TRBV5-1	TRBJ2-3	TGCGCCAGCAGCTTGGTCCCAGCGGGAGGATCAGATACGCAGTATTTT	CASSLVPAGGSDTQYF
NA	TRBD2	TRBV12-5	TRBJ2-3	TGTGCTAGTGGTGTGGGACTAGCGGGAGGACTAGATACGCAGTATTTT	CASGVGLAGGLDTQYF
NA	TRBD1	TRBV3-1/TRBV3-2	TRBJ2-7	TGTGCCAGCAGCCAAGGTAGGGACAGGGTCCACGAGCAGTACTTC	CASSQGRDRVHEQYF
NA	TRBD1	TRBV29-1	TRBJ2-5	TGCAGCGCCGGACAGGCAGAGACCCAGTACTTC	CSAGQAETQYF
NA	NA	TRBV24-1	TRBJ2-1	TGTGCCACCAGTGATCCCCAGGCGGGCACTTACAATGAGCAGTTCTTC	CATSDPQAGTYNEQFF
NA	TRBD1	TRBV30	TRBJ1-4	TGTGCCTGGAGTGCAAGGGGGCGTACTAATGAAAAACTGTTTTTT	CAWSARGRTNEKLFF
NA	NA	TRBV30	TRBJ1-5	TGTGCCTGGAATCCCTCCGGGGGTCGGCAGCCCCAGCATTTT	CAWNPSGGRQPQHF
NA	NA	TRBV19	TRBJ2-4	TGTGCCAGTAGTATAGAGGGCAGGGTAGACATTCAGTACTTC	CASSIEGRVDIQYF
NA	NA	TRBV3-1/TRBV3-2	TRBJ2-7	TGTGCCAGCAGCCAAGAACTGGGGGACAAGGCCTACGAGCAGTACTTC	CASSQELGDKAYEQYF
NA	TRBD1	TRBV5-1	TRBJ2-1	TGCGCCAGCAGCGCGCGCCGGACAGGTCTCGCCTACAATGAGCAGTTCTTC	CASSARRTGLAYNEQFF
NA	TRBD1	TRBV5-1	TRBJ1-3	TGCGCCAGCAGCTCCGGACAGGGGGCGGGTGGCACCATATATTTT	CASSSGQGAGGTIYF
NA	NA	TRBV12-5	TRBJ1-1	TGTGCTAGTGGTATCGGTGGGAGCACTGAAGCTTTCTTT	CASGIGGSTEAFF
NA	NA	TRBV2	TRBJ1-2	TGTGCCAGCACGGCGTGGACAGCAATTGGCTACACCTTC	CASTAWTAIGYTF
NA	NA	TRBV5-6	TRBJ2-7	TGTGCCAGCAGCGGACAGATCTCCTACGAGCAGTACTTC	CASSGQISYEQYF
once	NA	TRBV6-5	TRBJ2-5	TGTGCCAGCCTAGCCGGAAATTCACAGTACTTC	CASLAGNSQYF
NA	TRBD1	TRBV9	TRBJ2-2	TGTGCCAGCAGCGTTGGACAGGGGGCTCGCACCGGGGAGCTGTTTTTT	CASSVGQGARTGELFF
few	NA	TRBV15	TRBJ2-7	TGTGCCACCAGCAGAGGAAGAGGGAAGAACGAGCAGTACTTC	CATSRGRGKNEQYF
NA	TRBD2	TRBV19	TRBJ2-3	TGTGCCAGTAGTACAGGACTAGCGGGAGGGCCGATACGCACAGATACGCAGTATTTT	CASSTGLAGGPIRTDTQYF
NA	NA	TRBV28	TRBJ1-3	TGTGCCAGCAACTCGGGGTCAGGAAACACCATATATTTT	CASNSGSGNTIYF
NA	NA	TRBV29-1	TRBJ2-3	TGCAGCGTTGAAGGAGGAACAGGAGGGACAGATACGCAGTATTTT	CSVEGGTGGTDTQYF
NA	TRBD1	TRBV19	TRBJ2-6	TGTGCCAGTAGTCCATCGACAGGGGGAACTGGGGCCAACGTCCTGACTTTC	CASSPSTGGTGANVLTF
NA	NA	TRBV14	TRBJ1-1	TGTGCCAGCAGCCAAGATCTGGCAGGGTCTGGTACTGAAGCTTTCTTT	CASSQDLAGSGTEAFF
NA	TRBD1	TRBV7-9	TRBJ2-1	TGTGCCAGCAGACCGGGACAGGGGACGAATGAGCAGTTCTTC	CASRPGQGTNEQFF
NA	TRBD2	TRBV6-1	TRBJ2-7	TGTGCCAGCAGTGTCGGACTAGCGTTGGGAACCTACGAGCAGTACTTC	CASSVGLALGTYEQYF
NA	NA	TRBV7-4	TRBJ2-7	TGTGCCCACCCAGGGGCCCTAGGGTCCTACGAGCAGTACTTC	CAHPGALGSYEQYF
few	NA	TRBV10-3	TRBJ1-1	TGTGCCATCAGTGATTCTTCTGAAGCTTTCTTT	CAISDSSEAFF
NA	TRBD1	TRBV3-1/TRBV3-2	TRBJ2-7	TGTGCCAGCAGCCAAGCCCCGGGACAGTCCTACGAGCAGTACTTC	CASSQAPGQSYEQYF
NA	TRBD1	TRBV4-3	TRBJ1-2	TGCGCCAGCAGCCAAGGATCCAGGGCAGGGGGTGGCTACACCTTC	CASSQGSRAGGGYTF
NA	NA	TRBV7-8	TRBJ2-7	TGTGCCAGCAGCTTCGACAGGCAAAGCTACGAGCAGTACTTC	CASSFDRQSYEQYF
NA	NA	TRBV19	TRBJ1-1	TGTGCCAGTAGTATGGGGGGGGGCTCTGAAGCTTTCTTT	CASSMGGGSEAFF
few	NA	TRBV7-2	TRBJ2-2	TGTGCCAGCAGCACCTTAGCTGGCCCCGGGGAGCTGTTTTTT	CASSTLAGPGELFF
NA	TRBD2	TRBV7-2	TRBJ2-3	TGTGCCAGCAGCTTAGACTACCCCGGGGACCTAGCGGCAGATACGCAGTATTTT	CASSLDYPGDLAADTQYF
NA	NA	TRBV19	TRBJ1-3	TGTGCCAGTAGTATTCTGGGGCAGGTAACATCTGGAAACACCATATATTTT	CASSILGQVTSGNTIYF
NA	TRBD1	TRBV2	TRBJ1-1	TGTGCCAGCAGGGAGGGGTGGCAGGGGGCTACCACTGAAGCTTTCTTT	CASREGWQGATTEAFF
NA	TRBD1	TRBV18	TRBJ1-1	TGTGCCAGCTCGAGGACAGGCAACTCGAACACTGAAGCTTTCTTT	CASSRTGNSNTEAFF
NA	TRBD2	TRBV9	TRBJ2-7	TGTGCCAGCAGCGTAGCGGGACTAGCGCCCTCCTACGAGCAGTACTTC	CASSVAGLAPSYEQYF
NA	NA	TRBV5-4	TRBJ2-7	TGTGCCAGCAACCCGGACATGAGCTCCTACGAGCAGTACTTC	CASNPDMSSYEQYF
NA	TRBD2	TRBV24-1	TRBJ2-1	TGTGCCACCAGTGATTTGCAATCGGGGGGTAGGTACAATGAGCAGTTCTTC	CATSDLQSGGRYNEQFF
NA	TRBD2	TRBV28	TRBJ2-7	TGTGCCTTACAAAGAGCGGGAGCCTACGAGCAGTACTTC	CALQRAGAYEQYF